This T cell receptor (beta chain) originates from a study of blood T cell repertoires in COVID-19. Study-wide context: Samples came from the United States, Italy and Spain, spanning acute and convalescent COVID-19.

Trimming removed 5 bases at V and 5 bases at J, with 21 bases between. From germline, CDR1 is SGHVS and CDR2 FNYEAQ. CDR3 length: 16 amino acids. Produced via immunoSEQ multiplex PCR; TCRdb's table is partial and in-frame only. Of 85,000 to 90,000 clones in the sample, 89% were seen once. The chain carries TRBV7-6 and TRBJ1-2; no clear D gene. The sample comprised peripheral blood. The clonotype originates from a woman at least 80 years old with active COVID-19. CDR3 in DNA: TGTGCCAGCAGCCCACGGGATCCCTCCTCCCTTTATGGCTACACCTTC. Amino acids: CASSPRDPSSLYGYTF.